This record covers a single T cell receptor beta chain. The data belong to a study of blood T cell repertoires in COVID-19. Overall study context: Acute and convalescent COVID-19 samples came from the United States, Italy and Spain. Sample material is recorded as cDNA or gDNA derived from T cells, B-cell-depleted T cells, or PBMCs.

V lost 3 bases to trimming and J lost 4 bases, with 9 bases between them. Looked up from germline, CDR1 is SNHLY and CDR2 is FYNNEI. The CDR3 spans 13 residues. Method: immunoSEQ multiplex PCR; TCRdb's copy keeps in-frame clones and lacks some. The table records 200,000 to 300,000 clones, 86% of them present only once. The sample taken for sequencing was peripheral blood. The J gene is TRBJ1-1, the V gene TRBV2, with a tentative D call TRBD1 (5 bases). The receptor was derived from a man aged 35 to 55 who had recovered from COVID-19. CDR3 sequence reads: CASSDEGATEAFF. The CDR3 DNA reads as TGTGCCAGCAGTGATGAAGGGGCCACTGAAGCTTTCTTT.